What follows are 12 T cell receptor beta chains derived from one specimen sequenced in a study of neurological immune-mediated disorders. Each CDR3 protein gets one entry after TCRdb re-called the 5' RACE reads with MiXCR. The table lists 66,000 or so distinct CDR3 sequences, about 3.4% of them singletons, with over 3.5% in the top ten. The sequenced material came from PBMCs. Every receptor here comes from a man aged 40-55 years with multiple sclerosis.

This clonotype was seen a handful of times. A clone one base away is much larger, so this may be a read error. The rearrangement links TRBV3-1 to TRBJ2-1; D not certain. The CDR3 is 12 amino acids. Between the trimmed V and J ends, which lost 0 bases and 11 bases, there was a span of 8 bases. Germline V gene data show CDR1 as LGHDT and CDR2 as YNNKEL (reference sequence). DNA of the CDR3: TGTGCCAGCAGCCAAGAAGGGCAGAAGCAGTTCTTC. Protein: CASSQEGQKQFF.

This clonotype was detected ten times or more. The V call is TRBV9, the J call TRBJ1-6, with D perhaps TRBD1 (6 bases). Deletions cut 3 bases from V and 8 bases from J, with 15 bases between. Germline CDR1 reads SGDLS; CDR2 reads YYNGEE. The CDR3 runs to 15 residues. The CDR3 region has the DNA TGTGCCAGCAGCGCCGCGGGGGCCGGTCATTCACCCCTCCACTTT. It specifies CASSAAGAGHSPLHF. Combining the CDR3 with reference TRBV9 and TRBJ1-6 gives the whole variable domain DSGVTQTPKHLITATGQRVTLRCSPRSGDLSVYWYQQSLDQGLQFLIQYYNGEERAKGNILERFSAQQFPDLHSELNLSSLELGDSALYFCASSAAGAGHSPLHFGNGTRLTVT.

This clonotype was picked up many times. J is TRBJ2-7 and V is TRBV20-1, with TRBD2 matching over 7 bases. The ends lost 6 bases at V and 6 bases at J; junction bases unmatched: 17. Germline V gives CDR1 DFQATT, CDR2 SNEGSKA (reference sequence). This CDR3 region has 15 residues. CDR3 coding DNA: TGCAGTGCCGCCTCTACTCCGTCTAGCGGAAGCGAGCAGTACTTC. It encodes CSAASTPSSGSEQYF.

This clonotype was counted at least ten times. The chain joins TRBV7-9 to TRBJ2-7; D call uncertain. Germline CDR1 and CDR2: SEHNR and FQNEAQ (reference sequence). Trimming stripped 5 bases from V and 4 bases from J, with 9 bases between. The CDR3 extends over 12 amino acids. The CDR3 DNA reads TGTGCCAGCAGCCAGGATATGTACGAGCAGTACTTC. Translated: CASSQDMYEQYF.

This clonotype appeared many times. The CDR3 region has the DNA TGCGCCACCGCCAGCGGAATGAACACTGAAGCTTTCTTT. This gives the protein CATASGMNTEAFF. This chain uses TRBV5-1 with TRBJ1-1; unclear D gene. Looked up from germline, CDR1 is SGHRS and CDR2 is YFSETQ. V lost 9 bases, J lost 0 bases, and 12 bases lay in between. This CDR3 has 13 amino acids.

This clonotype was counted ten times or more. The chain has TRBV21-1 and TRBJ1-5; the table's TRBD1 call for D was not verified on the DNA. TRBV21-1 is annotated as a pseudogene. This CDR3 contains 15 residues. The CDR3 coding sequence is TGTGCCAGCAGCAAAGCAACAGGGGAAGATCAGCCCCAGCATTTT. Translation: CASSKATGEDQPQHF.

This clonotype was counted ten times or more. V and J are TRBV12-3 or TRBV12-4 and TRBJ1-4; D is perhaps TRBD1 (6 bases). V gave up 1 base and J gave up 0 bases, with 9 bases separating them. The CDR3 totals 16 residues. CDR3 sequence: CASSLETGATNEKLFF. CDR3 sequence (DNA): TGTGCCAGCAGTTTAGAGACAGGCGCAACTAATGAAAAACTGTTTTTT.

This clonotype was seen at least ten times. The CDR3 coding sequence is TGTGCCAGCAGTACTGGAAACACCATATATTTT. It is translated as CASSTGNTIYF. The chain uses TRBV12-3 or TRBV12-4 and TRBJ1-3, with D uncertain. The CDR3 covers 11 residues. V lost 5 bases and J 2 bases, leaving 1 base between the germline ends.

In its sample, this clonotype was seen many times. This chain uses TRBV7-9 with TRBJ2-7; D could derive from TRBD1 or TRBD2 (5 bases each). This CDR3 spans 15 amino acids. The V gene's germline CDR1 is SEHNR and CDR2 FQNEAQ (reference sequence). V gave up 6 bases and J gave up 3 bases, with 18 bases separating them. The CDR3 DNA reads as TGTGCCAGCAGGCGATTTGACTGGGGGATCTACGAGCAGTACTTC. Translated: CASRRFDWGIYEQYF. Together with reference TRBV7-9 and TRBJ2-7, the CDR3 gives the full variable domain: DTGVSQNPRHKITKRGQNVTFRCDPISEHNRLYWYRQTLGQGPEFLTYFQNEAQLEKSRLLSDRFSAERPKGSFSTLEIQRTEQGDSAMYLCASRRFDWGIYEQYFGPGTRLTVT.

At least ten counts were recorded for this clonotype. V is TRBV20-1 and J is TRBJ2-7; 7 bases agree with TRBD2. CDR1 is DFQATT and CDR2 is SNEGSKA in the germline V gene (reference sequence). The ends lost 2 bases at V and 6 bases at J; junction bases unmatched: 4. The CDR3 is 12 residues long. CDR3 amino acids: CSARPGGGEQYF. CDR3 sequence (DNA): TGCAGTGCTAGACCTGGCGGGGGCGAGCAGTACTTC.

Ten or more counts support this clonotype. This rearrangement joins TRBV29-1 to TRBJ2-5; D is unresolved. The CDR3 totals 11 residues. Trimming stripped 6 bases from V and 1 base from J, with 6 bases between. Germline CDR1 and CDR2: SQVTM and ANQGSEA. CDR3 DNA: TGCAGCGTCCTCCCCCAAGAGACCCAGTACTTC. This encodes CSVLPQETQYF.

This clonotype came up many times. CDR3 bases: TGTGCCACTAGCGGCGGCGAGCAGTCTAGCACAGATACGCAGTATTTT. Translated, it gives CATSGGEQSSTDTQYF. This chain joins TRBV24-1 and TRBJ2-3; tentative D call: TRBD2 (6 bases). The germline V gene has CDR1 KGHDR and CDR2 SFDVKD. The CDR3 is 16 amino acids. Trimming shortened V by 10 bases and J by 0 bases, and 19 bases separated the two germline ends.